These 4 T cell receptor beta chains were all obtained from the same sample, sequenced in a study of radiotherapy plus CTLA-4 blockade in lung cancer. Clones were read by immunoSEQ multiplex PCR, and TCRdb kept only the in-frame ones, dropping some. The profile shows tens of thousands of clones, approximately 77% of them singletons. This material consisted of peripheral blood, taken from a patient treated with radiotherapy plus ipilimumab. The origin of the receptors is a human donor with non-small cell lung cancer who had a complete response to radiotherapy plus ipilimumab.

This rearrangement joins TRBV6-1 to TRBJ1-2; possible D gene TRBD1, 6 bases. CDR1 is MNHNS, CDR2 SASEGT, per germline. The CDR3 contains 12 residues. V was shortened by 5 bases and J by 6 bases, with 10 bases between the two germline ends. For the CDR3, the DNA is TGTGCCAGCAGTAGGGGGGGGGATGGCTACACCTTC. It specifies CASSRGGDGYTF.

The V and J genes are TRBV6-5 and TRBJ2-1, with unresolved D. V shed 0 bases and J shed 0 bases, with 9 bases lying between them. Germline V gives CDR1 MNHEY, CDR2 SVGAGI. The CDR3 has 16 amino acids. The CDR3 DNA is TGTGCCAGCAGTTACTCGTTCACAGACTCCTACAATGAGCAGTTCTTC. Translating it yields CASSYSFTDSYNEQFF.

CDR3 DNA sequence: TGTGCCAGCCGATTCTCTTATGGCTACACCTTC. This gives the protein CASRFSYGYTF. This chain joins TRBV6-5 and TRBJ1-2; D gene uncertain. This CDR3 comprises 11 residues. Trimming cost V 8 bases and J 5 bases, with 9 bases left between them. Per the germline V gene, CDR1 is MNHEY and CDR2 is SVGAGI.

This clone appeared a single time. CDR3 DNA: TGTGCCAGCTCACCAGGAGCAGCCACGAACACTGAAGCTTTCTTT. This encodes CASSPGAATNTEAFF. The chain couples TRBV18 to TRBJ1-1; D ambiguous. V lost 2 bases and J lost 1, with 11 bases in between. Germline V gene sequence: CDR1 KGHSH, CDR2 LQKENI. The CDR3 length is 15 residues.